This T cell receptor beta chain is drawn from a study of human T cells and chemical hapten exposure. Looking at the study overall: Minor pooled library volume differences mainly drove per-sample TCR yield variation.

Trimming pared 3 bases from V and 0 bases from J, leaving 7 bases between. The germline V gene encodes CDR1 KGHSH and CDR2 LQKENI. The CDR3 runs to 14 residues. This clonotype was recorded at least ten times. Its antigen is currently unknown. Study results and caveats: DPC sensitization left the count of TCRs above 1 in 1000 unchanged.

As to time point: pre-sensitization, week 0. Documented treatment: therapeutic diphenylcyclopropenone sensitization with weekly scalp DPC. From the RACE reads, TCRdb called clonotypes with MiXCR, one entry per CDR3 protein. The table records 380,000 or so distinct CDR3 sequences, around 5% of them present only once. The rearrangement uses TRBV18 and TRBJ2-3; no clear D gene. The specimen was whole blood, collected in connection with sensitization to the hapten diphenylcyclopropenone (DPC). The TCR comes from a woman aged 18-29 years with alopecia areata. Some clones in this sample may be carry-over from other donors' samples. In DNA form, the CDR3 reads TGTGCCAGCTCACCCAAGGCTAGCACAGATACGCAGTATTTT. This sequence encodes CASSPKASTDTQYF.